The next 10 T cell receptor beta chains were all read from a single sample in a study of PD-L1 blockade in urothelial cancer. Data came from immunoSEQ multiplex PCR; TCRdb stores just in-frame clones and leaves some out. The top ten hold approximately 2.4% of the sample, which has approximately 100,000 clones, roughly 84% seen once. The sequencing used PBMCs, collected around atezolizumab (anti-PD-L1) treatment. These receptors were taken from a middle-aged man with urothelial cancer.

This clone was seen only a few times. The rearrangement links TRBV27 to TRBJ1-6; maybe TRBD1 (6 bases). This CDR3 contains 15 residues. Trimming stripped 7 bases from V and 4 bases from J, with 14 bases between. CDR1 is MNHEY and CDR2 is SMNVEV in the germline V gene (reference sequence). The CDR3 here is CASMSGGQYNSPLHF. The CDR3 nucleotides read TGTGCCAGCATGAGCGGAGGACAGTATAATTCACCCCTCCACTTT.

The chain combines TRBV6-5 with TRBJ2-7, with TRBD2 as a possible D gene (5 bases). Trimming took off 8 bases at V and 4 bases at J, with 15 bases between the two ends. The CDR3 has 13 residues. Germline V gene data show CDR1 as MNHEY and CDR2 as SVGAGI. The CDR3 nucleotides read TGTGCCAGCCAGGACTCCAACAATTACGAGCAGTACTTC. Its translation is CASQDSNNYEQYF.

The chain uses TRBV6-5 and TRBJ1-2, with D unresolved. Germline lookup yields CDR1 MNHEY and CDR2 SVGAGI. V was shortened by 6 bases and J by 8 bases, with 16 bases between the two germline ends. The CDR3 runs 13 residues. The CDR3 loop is CASSLRIGGGYTF. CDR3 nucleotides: TGTGCCAGCAGCCTACGGATTGGCGGGGGCTACACCTTC.

The CDR3 protein is CACRPGQGKVEQYF. In DNA, the CDR3 is TGTGCCTGCAGACCGGGACAGGGGAAGGTCGAGCAGTACTTC. This chain links TRBV30 with TRBJ2-7; 10 nucleotides match TRBD1. The CDR3 is 14 amino acids. Germline CDR1 and CDR2: GTSNPN and SVGIG (reference sequence). V shed 6 bases and J 6 bases; nucleotides not matched to a gene: 11.

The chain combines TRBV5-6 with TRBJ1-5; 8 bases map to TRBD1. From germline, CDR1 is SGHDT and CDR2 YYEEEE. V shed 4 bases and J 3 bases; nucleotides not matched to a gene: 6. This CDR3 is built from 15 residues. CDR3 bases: TGTGCCAGCAGCCCCGGGACAGGACACAATCAGCCCCAGCATTTT. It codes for CASSPGTGHNQPQHF.

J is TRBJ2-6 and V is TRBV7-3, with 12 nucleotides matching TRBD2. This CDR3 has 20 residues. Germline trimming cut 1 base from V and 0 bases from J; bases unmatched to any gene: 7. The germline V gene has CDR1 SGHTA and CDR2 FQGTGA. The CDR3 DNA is TGTGCCAGCAGCTTAAAGGGACTAGCGGGTTATTCCTCTGGGGCCAACGTCCTGACTTTC. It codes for CASSLKGLAGYSSGANVLTF.

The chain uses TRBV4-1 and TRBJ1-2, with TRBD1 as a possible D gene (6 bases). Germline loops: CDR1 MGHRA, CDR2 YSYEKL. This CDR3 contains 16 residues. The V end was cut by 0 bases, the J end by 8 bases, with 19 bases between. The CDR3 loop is CASSQDRVSTGEGYTF. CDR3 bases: TGCGCCAGCAGCCAAGATCGGGTCTCGACAGGAGAAGGCTACACCTTC.

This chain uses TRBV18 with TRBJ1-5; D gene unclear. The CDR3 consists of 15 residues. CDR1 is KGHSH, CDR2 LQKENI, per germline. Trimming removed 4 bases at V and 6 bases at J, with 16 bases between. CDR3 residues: CASSHGRTAGQPQHF. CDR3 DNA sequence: TGTGCCAGCTCACACGGCCGAACGGCGGGTCAGCCCCAGCATTTT.

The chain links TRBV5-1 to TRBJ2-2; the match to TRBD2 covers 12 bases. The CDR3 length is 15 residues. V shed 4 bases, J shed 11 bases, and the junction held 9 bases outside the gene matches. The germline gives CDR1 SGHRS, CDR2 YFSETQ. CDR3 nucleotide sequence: TGCGCCAGCAGCGCACTAGCGGGAGGCGTTGGAGAGCTGTTTTTT. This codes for CASSALAGGVGELFF. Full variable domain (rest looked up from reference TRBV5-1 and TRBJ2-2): KAGVTQTPRYLIKTRGQQVTLSCSPISGHRSVSWYQQTPGQGLQFLFEYFSETQRNKGNFPGRFSGRQFSNSRSEMNVSTLELGDSALYLCASSALAGGVGELFFGEGSRLTVL.

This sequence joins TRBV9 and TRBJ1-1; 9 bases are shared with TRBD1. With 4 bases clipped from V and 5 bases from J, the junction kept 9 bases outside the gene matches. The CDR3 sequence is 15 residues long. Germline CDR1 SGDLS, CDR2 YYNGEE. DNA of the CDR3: TGTGCCAGCAGCTTTCGACAGGGGGTGGGTACTGAAGCTTTCTTT. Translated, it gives CASSFRQGVGTEAFF.